This T cell receptor beta chain was identified during a study of blood T cells in healthy people across ages (dated by TCRdb to 2015 to 2017). Regarding the complete study: In model experiments, roughly one uniquely barcoded TCR beta cDNA molecule per two T cells was captured by template switching. Donors of different ages were randomly distributed across sequencing lanes to avoid experimental bias. Donors were grouped into four age groups: young (average about 15 years), middle-aged (roughly 37), aged (62) and long-lived (roughly 80). Two additional independent replicas of 1 million unique cDNA reads from the same blood draw were analyzed for two donors (one aged 18 to 29 and one aged 80 or older). Age-related changes in TCR beta repertoire diversity were measured in the study by deep sequencing normalized with unique cDNA molecular identifiers. Study-wide conclusions, independent of this receptor: Compared with the aged group, the long-lived group had more naive CD4+ T cells, fewer expanded clones and increased TCR diversity, suggesting age selection. There was a strong correlation between observed TCR beta diversity and the percentage of naive T cells measured by flow cytometry. Total diversity estimates from one million sequenced T cells were considered lower bounds and underestimates. Because profiling used bulk unsorted PBMCs, naive and antigen-experienced compartments could not be compared conclusively. Observed TCR beta diversity per million T cells fell roughly linearly with age, and a significant reduction was already apparent by age around 40. Because the CMV infection status of the donors was unknown, age-related changes in expanded clonotypes may potentially have been confounded.

Library construction relied on 5' RACE. Reads for this sample came from an Illumina HiSeq 2500. The second PCR ran for about 6 to 12 cycles and used a J-beta primer mix along with a sample-barcoded 5' primer. A template-switch 5' adaptor carrying 12 random nucleotides introduced a unique molecular identifier onto each TCR beta cDNA molecule. Each sample yielded at least 2.5 million CDR3-containing paired-end reads. The Mint cDNA synthesis kit, primed by a TRBC-specific oligonucleotide, was used to synthesize first-strand cDNA from all RNA. All cDNA was treated with uracil-DNA glycosylase and then went through a first 18-cycle PCR with the universal primers M1SS and BC2_uni_R. The authors' pipeline ran thus. For normalization, 1 million high-quality reads were randomly selected from each sample, with every read carrying a distinct molecular identifier. Instead of being binned into consensus sequences, reads with shared molecular identifiers were discarded. MiTCR, run with a Q25 quality threshold and the strictest error-elimination algorithm, handled CDR3 identification, clonotype clustering and error correction. A nonparametric unseen species model using Euler transformation provided a lower-bound estimate of total TCR beta diversity. TCRdb reran the public reads through fastp at Q25 and MiXCR, keeping productive beta chains. Each entry merges the rows of one CDR3 protein and shows their most common DNA and genes. The V and J calls were determined by TCRdb, not by the authors. This sample is represented by about 670,000 distinct CDR3 sequences; about 43% of them were singletons. The top ten constitute about 32% of the sample.

Donors were 35 to 40 systemically healthy Caucasian individuals from Russia aged about 6 to 100 years. Each donor gave 9 to 10 milliliters of peripheral blood, collected into EDTA-treated Vacutainer tubes. PBMCs were isolated by Ficoll-Paque density-gradient centrifugation, with at least 7 million obtained per sample. Trizol reagent was used to extract total RNA from PBMCs, with at least 6 micrograms per sample. Naive CD45RAhigh/CD27high T cell percentages were measured by flow cytometry on a PBMC aliquot from every donor. At the junction V is shortened by 3 bases and J by 2 bases, with 7 bases in between. Measured from the cysteine to the phenylalanine, the CDR3 is 13 residues long. Solely the CDR3 DNA is kept, with 39 bases framed from the first base. In this sample, this clonotype turned up many times. The clone's antigen remains unknown. There are no base qualities to consult, and no much larger clone falls within one base.

The receptor was derived from a man older than 75 in good health. Sequenced material: blood. The receptor chain draws on TRBV12-3 or TRBV12-4 and TRBJ2-5; the D gene is perhaps TRBD2, on 5 matching bases. The DNA sequence is TGTGCCAGCAGTTTTCGAGGGCAAGAGACCCAGTACTTC. Its translation reads: CASSFRGQETQYF.